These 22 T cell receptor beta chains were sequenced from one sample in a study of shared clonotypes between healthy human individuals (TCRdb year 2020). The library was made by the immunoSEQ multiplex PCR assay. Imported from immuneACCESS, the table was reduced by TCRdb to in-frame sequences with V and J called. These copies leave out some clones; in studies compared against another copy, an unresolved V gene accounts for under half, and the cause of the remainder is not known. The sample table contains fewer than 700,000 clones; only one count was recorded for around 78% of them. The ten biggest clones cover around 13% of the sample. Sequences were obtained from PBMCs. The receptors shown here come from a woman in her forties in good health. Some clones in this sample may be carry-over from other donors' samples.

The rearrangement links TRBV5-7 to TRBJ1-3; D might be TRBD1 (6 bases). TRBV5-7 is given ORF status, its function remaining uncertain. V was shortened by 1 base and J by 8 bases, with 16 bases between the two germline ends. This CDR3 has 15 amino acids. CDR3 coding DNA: TGTGCCAGCAGCTTGAGCGGGGGCGGTGGGTACACCATATATTTT. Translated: CASSLSGGGGYTIYF.

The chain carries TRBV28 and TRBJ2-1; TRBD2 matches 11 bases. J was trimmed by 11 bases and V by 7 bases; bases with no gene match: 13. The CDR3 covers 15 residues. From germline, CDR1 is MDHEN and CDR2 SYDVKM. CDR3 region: CASTPNPSTSGKQFF. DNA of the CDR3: TGTGCCAGCACCCCTAACCCTTCGACTAGCGGGAAGCAGTTCTTC.

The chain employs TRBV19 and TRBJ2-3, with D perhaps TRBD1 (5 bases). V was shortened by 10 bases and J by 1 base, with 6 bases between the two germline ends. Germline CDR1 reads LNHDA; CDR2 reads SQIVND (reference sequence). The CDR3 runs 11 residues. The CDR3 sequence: CATRGTDTQYF. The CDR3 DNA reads TGTGCCACCAGGGGCACAGATACGCAGTATTTT.

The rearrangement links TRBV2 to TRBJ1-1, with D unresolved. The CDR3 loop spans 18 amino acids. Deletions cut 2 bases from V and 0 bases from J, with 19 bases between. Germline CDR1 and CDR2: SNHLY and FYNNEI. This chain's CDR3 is CASSERALAGLLNTEAFF. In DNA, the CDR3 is TGTGCCAGCAGTGAAAGGGCTTTGGCAGGCCTTTTGAACACTGAAGCTTTCTTT.

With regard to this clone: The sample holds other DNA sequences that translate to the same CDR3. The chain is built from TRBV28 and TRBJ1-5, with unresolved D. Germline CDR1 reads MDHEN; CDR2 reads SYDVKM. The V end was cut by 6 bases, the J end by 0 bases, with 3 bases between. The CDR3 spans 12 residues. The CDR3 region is CASRDSNQPQHF. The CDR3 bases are TGTGCCAGCAGAGATAGCAATCAGCCCCAGCATTTT.

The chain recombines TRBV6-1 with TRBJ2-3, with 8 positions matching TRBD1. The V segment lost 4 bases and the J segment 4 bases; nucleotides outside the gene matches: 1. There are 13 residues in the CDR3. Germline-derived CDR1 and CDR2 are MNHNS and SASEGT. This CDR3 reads CASSGTGPDTQYF. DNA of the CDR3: TGTGCCAGCAGTGGGACAGGGCCAGATACGCAGTATTTT.

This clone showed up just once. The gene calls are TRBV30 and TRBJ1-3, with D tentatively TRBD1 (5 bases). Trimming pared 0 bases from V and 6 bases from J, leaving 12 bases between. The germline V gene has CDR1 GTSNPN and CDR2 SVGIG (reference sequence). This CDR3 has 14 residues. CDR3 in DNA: TGTGCCTGGAGTGTACAGGCTTTTACAAACACCATATATTTT. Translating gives CAWSVQAFTNTIYF.

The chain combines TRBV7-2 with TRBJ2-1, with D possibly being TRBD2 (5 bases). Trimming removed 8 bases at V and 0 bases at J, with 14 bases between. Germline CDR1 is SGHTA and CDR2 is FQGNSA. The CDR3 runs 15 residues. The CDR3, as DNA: TGTGCCAGCCGAGGCGGGTCCTCCTCCTACAATGAGCAGTTCTTC. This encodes CASRGGSSSYNEQFF.

CDR3 nucleotide sequence: TGCAGCTACGTGGGTTTCGGGGAGACCCAGTACTTC. It is translated as CSYVGFGETQYF. The gene calls are TRBV29-1 and TRBJ2-5; D not resolved. CDR1 is SQVTM and CDR2 is ANQGSEA in the germline V gene. CDR3 length: 12 residues. V was pared by 8 bases and J by 5 bases, with 15 bases between.

CDR3 amino acids: CASSPGTGNYEQYF. The CDR3 DNA reads TGTGCCAGCAGCCCCGGGACAGGGAACTACGAGCAGTACTTC. J is TRBJ2-7 and V is TRBV11-3; 9 bases agree with TRBD1. This CDR3 spans 14 amino acids. With V trimmed by 5 bases and J by 3 bases, 5 bases remained unmatched. The germline CDR1 and CDR2 sequences are SGHNT and YENEEA.

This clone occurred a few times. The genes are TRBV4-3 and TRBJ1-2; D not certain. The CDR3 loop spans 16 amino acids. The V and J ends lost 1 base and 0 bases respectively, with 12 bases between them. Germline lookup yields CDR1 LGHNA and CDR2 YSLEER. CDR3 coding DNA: TGCGCCAGCAGCCAAGTAAGCTGGGTGTCTAACTATGGCTACACCTTC. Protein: CASSQVSWVSNYGYTF.

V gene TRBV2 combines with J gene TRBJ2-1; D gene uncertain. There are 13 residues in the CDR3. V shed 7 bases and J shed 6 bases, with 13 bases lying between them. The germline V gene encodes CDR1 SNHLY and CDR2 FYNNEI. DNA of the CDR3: TGTGCCAGCATTGTGGTAGTCGGCAATGAGCAGTTCTTC. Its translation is CASIVVVGNEQFF.

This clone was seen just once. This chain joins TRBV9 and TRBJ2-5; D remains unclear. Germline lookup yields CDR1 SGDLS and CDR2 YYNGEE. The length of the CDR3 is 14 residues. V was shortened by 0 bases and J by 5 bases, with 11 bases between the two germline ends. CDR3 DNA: TGTGCCAGCAGCGTAGCTGCCGGTGGGGAGACCCAGTACTTC. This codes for CASSVAAGGETQYF.

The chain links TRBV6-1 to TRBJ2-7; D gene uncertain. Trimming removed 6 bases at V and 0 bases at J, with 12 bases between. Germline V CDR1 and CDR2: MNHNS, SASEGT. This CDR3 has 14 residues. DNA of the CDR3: TGTGCCAGCAGCCTCGGACGGTACTCCTACGAGCAGTACTTC. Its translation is CASSLGRYSYEQYF.

In DNA form, the CDR3 reads TGTGCCAGCAGCTTGGGGGTCGGTTGGGCCTACGAGCAGTACTTC. Translating gives CASSLGVGWAYEQYF. This chain joins TRBV5-6 and TRBJ2-7, with D uncertain. This CDR3 is 15 amino acids long. Trimming pared 0 bases from V and 2 bases from J, leaving 12 bases between. The germline gives CDR1 SGHDT, CDR2 YYEEEE. Full variable domain (rest looked up from reference TRBV5-6 and TRBJ2-7): DAGVTQSPTHLIKTRGQQVTLRCSPKSGHDTVSWYQQALGQGPQFIFQYYEEEERQRGNFPDRFSGHQFPNYSSELNVNALLLGDSALYLCASSLGVGWAYEQYFGPGTRLTVT.

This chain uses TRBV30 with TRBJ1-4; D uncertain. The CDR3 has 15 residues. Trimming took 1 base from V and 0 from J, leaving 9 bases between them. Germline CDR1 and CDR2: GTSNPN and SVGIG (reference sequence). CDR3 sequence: CAWSGAGATNEKLFF. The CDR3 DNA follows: TGTGCCTGGAGTGGCGCAGGAGCAACTAATGAAAAACTGTTTTTT.

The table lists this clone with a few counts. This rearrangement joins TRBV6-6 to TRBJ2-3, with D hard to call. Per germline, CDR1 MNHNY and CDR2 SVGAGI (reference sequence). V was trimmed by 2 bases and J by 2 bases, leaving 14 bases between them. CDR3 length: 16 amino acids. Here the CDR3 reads CASSYGDSFFTDTQYF. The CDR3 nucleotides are TGTGCCAGCAGTTACGGTGACTCTTTCTTCACAGATACGCAGTATTTT.

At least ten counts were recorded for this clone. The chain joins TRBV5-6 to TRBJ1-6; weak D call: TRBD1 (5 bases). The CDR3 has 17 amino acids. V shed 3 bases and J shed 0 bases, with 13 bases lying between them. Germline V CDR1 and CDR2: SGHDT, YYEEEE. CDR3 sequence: CASSSTSGSSYNSPLHF. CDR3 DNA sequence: TGTGCCAGCAGCTCCACGTCAGGGAGCTCCTATAATTCACCCCTCCACTTT.

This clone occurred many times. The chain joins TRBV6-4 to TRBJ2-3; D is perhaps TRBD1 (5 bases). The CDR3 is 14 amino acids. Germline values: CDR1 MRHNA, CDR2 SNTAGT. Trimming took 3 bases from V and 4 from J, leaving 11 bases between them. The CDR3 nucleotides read TGTGCCAGCAGTGATAATGGGGCCGCAGATACGCAGTATTTT. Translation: CASSDNGAADTQYF.

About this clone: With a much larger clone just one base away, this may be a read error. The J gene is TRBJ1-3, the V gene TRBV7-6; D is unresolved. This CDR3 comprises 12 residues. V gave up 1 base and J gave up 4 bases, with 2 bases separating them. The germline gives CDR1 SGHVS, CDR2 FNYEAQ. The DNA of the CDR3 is TGTGCCAGCAGCTTAGGCGGAAACACCATATATTTT. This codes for CASSLGGNTIYF.

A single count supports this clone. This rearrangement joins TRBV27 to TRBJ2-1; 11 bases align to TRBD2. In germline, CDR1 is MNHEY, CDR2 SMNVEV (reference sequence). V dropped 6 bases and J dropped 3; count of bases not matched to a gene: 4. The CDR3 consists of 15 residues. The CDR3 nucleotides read TGTGCCAGCAGGGCGGGGACTAGCGGCTACAATGAGCAGTTCTTC. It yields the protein CASRAGTSGYNEQFF.

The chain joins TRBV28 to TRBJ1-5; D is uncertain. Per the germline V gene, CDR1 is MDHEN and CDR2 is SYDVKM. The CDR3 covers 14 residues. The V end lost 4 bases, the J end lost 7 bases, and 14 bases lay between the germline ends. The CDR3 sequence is CASSSAVLGQPQHF. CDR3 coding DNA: TGTGCCAGCAGTTCCGCCGTCCTGGGCCAGCCCCAGCATTTT. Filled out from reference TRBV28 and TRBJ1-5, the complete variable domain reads DVKVTQSSRYLVKRTGEKVFLECVQDMDHENMFWYRQDPGLGLRLIYFSYDVKMKEKGDIPEGYSVSREKKERFSLILESASTNQTSMYLCASSSAVLGQPQHFGDGTRLSIL.